These 6 T cell receptor beta chains share one sample of origin, sequenced in a study of response to subunit inactivated influenza vaccine. TCRdb fed the RT-PCR reads into MiXCR, producing one record per CDR3 protein. The sample has about 520,000 distinct CDR3 sequences; approximately 11% are singletons. Sequencing used PBMCs from blood, obtained roughly 48 days after vaccination. The receptors were sampled from a man between 50 and 59 years old who received an inactivated influenza vaccine.

Concerning this clonotype: A read error may explain this, as a much larger clone is one base away. V and J are TRBV20-1 and TRBJ2-4; D unclear. Germline values: CDR1 DFQATT, CDR2 SNEGSKA (reference sequence). Deletions cut 0 bases from V and 9 bases from J, with 9 bases between. There are 12 residues in the CDR3. This CDR3 reads CSARDSRGIQYF. CDR3 coding DNA: TGCAGTGCTAGAGATTCCCGTGGCATTCAGTACTTC.

As concerns this clonotype: A read error may produce the germline difference seen at one junction end. The chain recombines TRBV7-9 with TRBJ2-2, with D possibly matching TRBD2 (6 bases). The V gene's germline CDR1 is SEHNR and CDR2 FQNEAQ (reference sequence). The CDR3 has 15 residues. CDR3 nucleotides: TGTACCAGCAGTCGGGACTTCAGGAACACCGGGGAGCTGTTTTTT. This translates into CTSSRDFRNTGELFF.

This chain links TRBV7-3 with TRBJ2-7, with D tentatively TRBD1 or TRBD2 (7 bases each). V lost 3 bases, J lost 2 bases, and 20 bases lay in between. CDR3 length: 17 residues. Germline V gene data show CDR1 as SGHTA and CDR2 as FQGTGA. The CDR3 sequence is CASSFTGGGGQTYEQYF. CDR3 coding DNA: TGTGCCAGCAGCTTCACCGGGGGAGGGGGACAGACCTACGAGCAGTACTTC.

The V and J genes are TRBV10-3 and TRBJ2-7, with D hard to call. Germline V CDR1 and CDR2: ENHRY, SYGVKD. Trimming took 3 bases from V and 3 from J, leaving 12 bases between them. The CDR3 contains 14 residues. Written as DNA, the CDR3 is TGTGCCATCAGTGACGACAACCGCATCTACGAGCAGTACTTC. Its protein product is CAISDDNRIYEQYF.

The table lists this clonotype with many counts. The rearrangement uses TRBV4-3 and TRBJ2-3; the D gene is possibly TRBD2 (5 bases). V was shortened by 0 bases and J by 6 bases, with 7 bases between the two germline ends. The germline CDR1 and CDR2 sequences are LGHNA and YSLEER. The CDR3 consists of 13 residues. As DNA, the CDR3 is TGCGCCAGCAGCCAAGACTCGGGGGATACGCAGTATTTT. This codes for CASSQDSGDTQYF.

The CDR3 region has the DNA TGCAGTGCTAGAATTAAAGGGACTAGCGGGAGGAGACGCTACGAGCAGTACTTC. Its translation: CSARIKGTSGRRRYEQYF. The chain employs TRBV20-1 and TRBJ2-7; TRBD2 matches at 15 bases. Germline V lookup: CDR1 DFQATT, CDR2 SNEGSKA (reference sequence). This CDR3 is built from 18 residues. With V trimmed by 2 bases and J by 3 bases, 11 bases remained unmatched.